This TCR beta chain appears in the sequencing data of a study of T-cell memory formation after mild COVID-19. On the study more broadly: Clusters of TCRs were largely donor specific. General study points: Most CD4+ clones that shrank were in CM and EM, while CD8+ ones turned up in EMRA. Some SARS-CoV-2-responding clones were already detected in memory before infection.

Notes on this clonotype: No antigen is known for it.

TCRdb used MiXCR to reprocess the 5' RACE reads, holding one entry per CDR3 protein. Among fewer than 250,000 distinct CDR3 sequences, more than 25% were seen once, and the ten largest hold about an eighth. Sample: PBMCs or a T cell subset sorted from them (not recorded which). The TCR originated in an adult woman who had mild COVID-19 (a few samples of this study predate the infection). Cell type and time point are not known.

Written as DNA, the CDR3 is TGTGCCAGCAACAAACAGGGAAACTCCTACAATGAGCAGTTCTTC. It encodes CASNKQGNSYNEQFF. This sequence joins TRBV9 and TRBJ2-1, with a possible D match to TRBD1 (6 bases). Germline CDR1 SGDLS, CDR2 YYNGEE. Between the trimmed V and J ends, which lost 6 bases and 0 bases, there was a span of 13 bases. The CDR3 length is 15 residues.